This T cell receptor (beta chain) was identified during a study of cytomegalovirus exposure and HLA in healthy donors. Findings and caveats of the study: Roughly uniform sequencing depth across donors was assumed, possibly incorrectly. A later analysis showed TCR association rates differing by HLA locus, peaking at DRB1 and lowest at HLA-C. A later analysis found common viral pathogens apparently linked to several of the most significant clusters.

On this clone: As yet, its antigen is unknown.

The study ran its PCR with 60 Vbeta and 13 Jbeta primers. Clones were sequenced by immunoSEQ multiplex PCR, and TCRdb holds only the in-frame ones, with some missing. This sample yields around 65,000 clones, of which about 72% are seen a single time; around 2.9% belongs to the top ten. V was shortened by 5 bases and J by 5 bases, with 12 bases between the two germline ends. The germline V gene has CDR1 SGHVS and CDR2 FQNEAQ. The CDR3 sequence is 14 residues long. The rearrangement uses TRBV7-8 and TRBJ2-2, with a possible D match to TRBD1 (6 bases). The sample comprised PBMCs. This sequence originates from a girl aged 5-17 years in good health and CMV-seropositive. CDR3 bases: TGTGCCAGCAGCCTTAACAGGGCGACCGGGGAGCTGTTTTTT. Translating it yields CASSLNRATGELFF.